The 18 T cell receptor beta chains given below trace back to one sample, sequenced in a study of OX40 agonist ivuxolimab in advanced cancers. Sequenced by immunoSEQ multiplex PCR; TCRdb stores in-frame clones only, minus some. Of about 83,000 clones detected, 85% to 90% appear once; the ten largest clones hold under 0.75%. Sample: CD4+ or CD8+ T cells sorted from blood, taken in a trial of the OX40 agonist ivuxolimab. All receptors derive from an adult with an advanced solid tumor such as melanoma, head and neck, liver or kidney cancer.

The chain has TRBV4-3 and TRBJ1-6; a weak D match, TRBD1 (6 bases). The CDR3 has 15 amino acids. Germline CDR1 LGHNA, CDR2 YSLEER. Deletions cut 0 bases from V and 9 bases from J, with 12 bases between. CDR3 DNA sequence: TGCGCCAGCAGCCAAGAGGACAGCGACCGTTCACCCCTCCACTTT. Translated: CASSQEDSDRSPLHF.

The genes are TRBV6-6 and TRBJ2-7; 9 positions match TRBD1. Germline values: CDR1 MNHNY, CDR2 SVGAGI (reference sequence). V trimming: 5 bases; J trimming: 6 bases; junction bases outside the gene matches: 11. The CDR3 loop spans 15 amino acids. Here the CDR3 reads CASSDGTGKFCEQYF. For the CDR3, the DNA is TGTGCCAGCAGTGACGGGACAGGGAAGTTTTGCGAGCAGTACTTC.

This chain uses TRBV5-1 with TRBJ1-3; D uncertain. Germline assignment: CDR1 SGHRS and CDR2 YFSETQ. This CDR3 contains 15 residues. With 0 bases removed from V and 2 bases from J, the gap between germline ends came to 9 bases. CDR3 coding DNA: TGCGCCAGCAGCTTGGCTGCGATTCCTGGAAACACCATATATTTT. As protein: CASSLAAIPGNTIYF.

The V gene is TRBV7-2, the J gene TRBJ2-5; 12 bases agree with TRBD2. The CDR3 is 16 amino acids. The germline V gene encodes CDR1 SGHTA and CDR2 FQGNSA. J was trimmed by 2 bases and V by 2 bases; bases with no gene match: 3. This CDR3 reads CASSLQTSGGQETQYF. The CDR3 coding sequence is TGTGCCAGCAGCTTACAGACTAGCGGGGGACAAGAGACCCAGTACTTC.

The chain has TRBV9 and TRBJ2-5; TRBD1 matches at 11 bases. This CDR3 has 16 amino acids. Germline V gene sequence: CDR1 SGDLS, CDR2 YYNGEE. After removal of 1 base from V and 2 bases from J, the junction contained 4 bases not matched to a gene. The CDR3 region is CASSVQGTGGQETQYF. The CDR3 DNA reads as TGTGCCAGCAGCGTACAGGGGACAGGGGGACAAGAGACCCAGTACTTC.

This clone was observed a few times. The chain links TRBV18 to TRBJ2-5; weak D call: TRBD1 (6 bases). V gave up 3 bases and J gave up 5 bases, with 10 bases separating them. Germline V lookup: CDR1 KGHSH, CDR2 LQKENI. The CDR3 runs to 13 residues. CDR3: CASSPDSLETQYF. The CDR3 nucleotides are TGTGCCAGCTCACCGGACAGTTTGGAGACCCAGTACTTC.

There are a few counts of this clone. DNA of the CDR3: TGTGCCAGCACCTCGGACCTACCCGGGGCCGAGCAGTACTTC. Translated: CASTSDLPGAEQYF. The chain has TRBV28 and TRBJ2-7, with D perhaps assigned TRBD1 or TRBD2 (5 bases each). Germline V CDR1 and CDR2: MDHEN, SYDVKM. The CDR3 extends over 14 amino acids. The V and J ends lost 7 bases and 6 bases respectively, with 19 bases between them.

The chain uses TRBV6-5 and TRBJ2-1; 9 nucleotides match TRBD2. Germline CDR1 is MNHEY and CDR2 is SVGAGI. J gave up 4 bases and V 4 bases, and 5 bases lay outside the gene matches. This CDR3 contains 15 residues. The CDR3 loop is CASSLRGGFYNEQFF. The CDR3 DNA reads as TGTGCCAGCAGTTTGCGGGGGGGCTTTTACAATGAGCAGTTCTTC.

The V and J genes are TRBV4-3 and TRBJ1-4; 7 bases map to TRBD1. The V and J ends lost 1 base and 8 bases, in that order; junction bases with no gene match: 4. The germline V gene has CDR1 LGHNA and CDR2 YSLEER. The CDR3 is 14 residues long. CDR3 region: CASSQGQGREKLFF. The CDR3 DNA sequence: TGCGCCAGCAGCCAAGGACAGGGAAGAGAAAAACTGTTTTTT.

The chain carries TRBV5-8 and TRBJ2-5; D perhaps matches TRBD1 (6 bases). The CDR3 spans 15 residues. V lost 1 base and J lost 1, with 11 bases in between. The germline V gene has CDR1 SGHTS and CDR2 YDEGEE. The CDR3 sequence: CASSLTGSTQETQYF. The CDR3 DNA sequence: TGTGCCAGCAGCTTGACAGGGAGCACCCAAGAGACCCAGTACTTC.

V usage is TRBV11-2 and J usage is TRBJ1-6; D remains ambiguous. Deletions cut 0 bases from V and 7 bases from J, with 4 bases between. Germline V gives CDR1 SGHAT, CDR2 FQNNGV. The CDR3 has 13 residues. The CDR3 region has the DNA TGTGCCAGCAGCTTAGATTTGAATTCACCCCTCCACTTT. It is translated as CASSLDLNSPLHF.

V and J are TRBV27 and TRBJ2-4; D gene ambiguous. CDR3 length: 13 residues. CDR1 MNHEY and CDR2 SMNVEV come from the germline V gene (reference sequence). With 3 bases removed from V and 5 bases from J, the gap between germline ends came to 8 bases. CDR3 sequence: CASSFRRENIQYF. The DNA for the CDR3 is TGTGCCAGCAGTTTCAGGCGAGAAAACATTCAGTACTTC.

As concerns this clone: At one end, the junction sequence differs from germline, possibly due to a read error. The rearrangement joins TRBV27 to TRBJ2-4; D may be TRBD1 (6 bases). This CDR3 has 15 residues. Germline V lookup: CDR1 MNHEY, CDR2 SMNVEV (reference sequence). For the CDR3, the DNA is TGTGCCAGCAGTTTTACAGGGTTAGCCAAAAGCATTCAGTACTTC. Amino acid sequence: CASSFTGLAKSIQYF.

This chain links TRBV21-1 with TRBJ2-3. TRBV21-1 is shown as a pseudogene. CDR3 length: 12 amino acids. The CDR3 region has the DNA TGTGCCAGCATCGAAGGGACAGATACGCAGTATTTT. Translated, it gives CASIEGTDTQYF.

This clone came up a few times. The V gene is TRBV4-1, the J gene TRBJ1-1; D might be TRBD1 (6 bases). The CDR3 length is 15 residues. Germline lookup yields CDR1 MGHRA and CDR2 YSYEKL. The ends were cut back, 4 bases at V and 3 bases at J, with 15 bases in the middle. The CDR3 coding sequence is TGCGCCAGCAGCCCCCGGGACACAACGGACACTGAAGCTTTCTTT. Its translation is CASSPRDTTDTEAFF.

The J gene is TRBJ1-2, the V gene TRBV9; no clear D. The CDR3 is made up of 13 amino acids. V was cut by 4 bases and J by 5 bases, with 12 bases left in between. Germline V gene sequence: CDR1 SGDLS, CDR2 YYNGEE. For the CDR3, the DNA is TGTGCCAGCAGCCCGGACGGCCAATATGGCTACACCTTC. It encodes CASSPDGQYGYTF.

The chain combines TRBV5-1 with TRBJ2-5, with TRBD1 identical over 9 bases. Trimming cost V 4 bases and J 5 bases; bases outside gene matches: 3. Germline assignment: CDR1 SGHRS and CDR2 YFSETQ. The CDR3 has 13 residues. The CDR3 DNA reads TGCGCCAGCAGCAGAGGACAGGGGGAGACCCAGTACTTC. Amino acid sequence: CASSRGQGETQYF.

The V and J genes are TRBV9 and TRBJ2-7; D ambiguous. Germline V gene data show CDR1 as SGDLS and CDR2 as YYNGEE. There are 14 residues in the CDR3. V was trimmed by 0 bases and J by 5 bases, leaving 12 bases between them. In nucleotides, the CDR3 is TGTGCCAGCAGCGTAGACGGCGCTACAGACGAGCAGTACTTC. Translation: CASSVDGATDEQYF.